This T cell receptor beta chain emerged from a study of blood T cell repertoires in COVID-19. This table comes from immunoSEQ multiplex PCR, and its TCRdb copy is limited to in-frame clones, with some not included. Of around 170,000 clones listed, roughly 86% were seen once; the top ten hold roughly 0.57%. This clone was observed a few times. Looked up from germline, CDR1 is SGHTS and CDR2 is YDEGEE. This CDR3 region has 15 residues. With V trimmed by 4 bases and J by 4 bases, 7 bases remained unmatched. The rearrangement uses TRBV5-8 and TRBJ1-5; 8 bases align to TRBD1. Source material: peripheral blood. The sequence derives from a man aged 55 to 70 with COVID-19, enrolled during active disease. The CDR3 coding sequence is TGTGCCAGCAGCCCCGGACAGGGTAGGAATCAGCCCCAGCATTTT. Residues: CASSPGQGRNQPQHF.